This T cell receptor (beta chain) comes out of a study of Ad26.COV2.S vaccination and SARS-CoV-2 variants. Study results and caveats: In vaccinated individuals, spike-specific CD8+ and CD4+ T cell responses reportedly displayed substantial breadth. Spike-specific TCR breadth was greater in vaccine than placebo recipients. Total T cell responses, in the TCR breadth and depth analyses, may have been underestimated.

Libraries were prepared by immunoSEQ multiplex PCR; TCRdb keeps only in-frame clonotypes and omits some of them. In the table there are roughly 100,000 clones, around 82% of which are singletons. In regard to this clone: Antigen: not known.

With 0 bases removed from V and 6 bases from J, the gap between germline ends came to 9 bases. This CDR3 has 14 amino acids. Germline loops: CDR1 SGHRS, CDR2 YFSETQ. The input for sequencing was peripheral blood, taken after recovery from COVID-19. The receptor comes from a human donor who had recovered from COVID-19. This sequence joins TRBV5-1 and TRBJ2-2, with D perhaps matching TRBD1 (5 bases). DNA for the CDR3: TGCGCCAGCAGCTTGGCCAAGGGGTCCGGGGAGCTGTTTTTT. Residues: CASSLAKGSGELFF.